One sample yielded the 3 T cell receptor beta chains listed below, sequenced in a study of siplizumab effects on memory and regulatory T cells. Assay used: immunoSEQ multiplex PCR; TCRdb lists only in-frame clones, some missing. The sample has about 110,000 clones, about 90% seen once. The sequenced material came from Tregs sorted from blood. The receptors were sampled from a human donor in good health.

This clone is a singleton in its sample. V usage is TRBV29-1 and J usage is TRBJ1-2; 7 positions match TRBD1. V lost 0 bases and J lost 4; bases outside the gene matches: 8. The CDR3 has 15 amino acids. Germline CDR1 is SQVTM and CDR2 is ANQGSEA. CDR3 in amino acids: CSVEDRKGGSYGYTF. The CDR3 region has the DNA TGCAGCGTTGAAGATCGTAAAGGGGGCAGCTATGGCTACACCTTC.

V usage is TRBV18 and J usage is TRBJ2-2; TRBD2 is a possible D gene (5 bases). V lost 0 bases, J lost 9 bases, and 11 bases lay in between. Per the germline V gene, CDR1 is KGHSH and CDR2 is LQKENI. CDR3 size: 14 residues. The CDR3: CASSPPLPSRELFF. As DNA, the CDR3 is TGTGCCAGCTCACCACCTTTACCTAGCCGGGAGCTGTTTTTT. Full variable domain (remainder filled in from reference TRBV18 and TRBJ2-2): NAGVMQNPRHLVRRRGQEARLRCSPMKGHSHVYWYRQLPEEGLKFMVYLQKENIIDESGMPKERFSAEFPKEGPSILRIQQVVRGDSAAYFCASSPPLPSRELFFGEGSRLTVL.

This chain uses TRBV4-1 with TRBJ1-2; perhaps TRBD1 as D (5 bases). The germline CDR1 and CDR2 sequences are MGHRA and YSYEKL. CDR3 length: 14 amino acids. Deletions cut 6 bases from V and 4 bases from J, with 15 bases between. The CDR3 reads CASRQPEGLYGYTF. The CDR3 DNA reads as TGCGCCAGCAGACAACCAGAGGGGCTCTATGGCTACACCTTC.